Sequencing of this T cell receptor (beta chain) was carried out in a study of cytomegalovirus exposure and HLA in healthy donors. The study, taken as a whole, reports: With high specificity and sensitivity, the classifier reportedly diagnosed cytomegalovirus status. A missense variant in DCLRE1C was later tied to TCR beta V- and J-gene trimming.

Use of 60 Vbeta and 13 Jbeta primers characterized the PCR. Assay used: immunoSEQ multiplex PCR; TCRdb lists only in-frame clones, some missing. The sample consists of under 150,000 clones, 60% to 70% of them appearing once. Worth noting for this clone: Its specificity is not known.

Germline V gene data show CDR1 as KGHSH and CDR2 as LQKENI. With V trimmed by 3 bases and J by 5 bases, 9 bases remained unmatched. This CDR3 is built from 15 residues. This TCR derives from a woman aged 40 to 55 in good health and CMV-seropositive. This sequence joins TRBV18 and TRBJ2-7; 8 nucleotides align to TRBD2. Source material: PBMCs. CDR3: CASSPLGGRSDEQYF. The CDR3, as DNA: TGTGCCAGCTCACCCTTAGGCGGGAGGTCTGACGAGCAGTACTTC.